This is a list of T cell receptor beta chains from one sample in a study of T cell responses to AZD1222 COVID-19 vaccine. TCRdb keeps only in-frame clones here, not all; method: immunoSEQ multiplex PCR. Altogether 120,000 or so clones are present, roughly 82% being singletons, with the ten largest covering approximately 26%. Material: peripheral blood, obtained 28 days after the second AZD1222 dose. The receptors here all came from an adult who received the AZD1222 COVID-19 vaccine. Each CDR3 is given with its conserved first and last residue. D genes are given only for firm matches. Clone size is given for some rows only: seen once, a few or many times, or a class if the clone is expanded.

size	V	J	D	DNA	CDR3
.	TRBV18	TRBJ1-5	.	TGTGCCAGCTCCGAGGGGGAGGGGATGGGTCAGCCCCAGCATTTT	CASSEGEGMGQPQHF
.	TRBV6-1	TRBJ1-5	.	TGTGCCAGCAGTGAAGGCAGGGGTCATCTTGCTCAGCCCCAGCATTTT	CASSEGRGHLAQPQHF
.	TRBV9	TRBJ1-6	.	TGTGCCAGCAGCGTAGGGAGGGGGTCACCCCTCCACTTT	CASSVGRGSPLHF
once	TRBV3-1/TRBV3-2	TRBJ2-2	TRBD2	TGTGCCAGCAGCCCTAGCGGGAACACCGGGGAGCTGTTTTTT	CASSPSGNTGELFF
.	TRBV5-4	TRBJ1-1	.	TGTGCCAGCAGGAAGGAGGCAGGGGAAGCTTTCTTT	CASRKEAGEAFF
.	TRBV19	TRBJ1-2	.	TGTGCCAGTAGTACACCTGGACTGGACTATGGCTACACCTTC	CASSTPGLDYGYTF
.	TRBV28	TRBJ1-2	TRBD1	TGTGCCAGCAGTTCCACCGGACAGGGGCCGGGCTACACCTTC	CASSSTGQGPGYTF
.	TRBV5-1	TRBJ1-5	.	TGCGCCAGCAGCTTGGAGTCAGGGAATCAGCCCCAGCATTTT	CASSLESGNQPQHF
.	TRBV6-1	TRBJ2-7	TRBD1	TGTGCCAGCAGTGAAGCGGGGACAGGGGACGAGCAGTACTTC	CASSEAGTGDEQYF
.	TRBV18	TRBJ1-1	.	TGTGCCAGCTCACCAACAGAGACTGAAGCTTTCTTT	CASSPTETEAFF
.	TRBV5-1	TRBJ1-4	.	TGCGCCAGCAGCTTGGGAACAGGGAGGGAAAAACTGTTTTTT	CASSLGTGREKLFF
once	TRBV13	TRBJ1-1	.	TGTGCCAGCAGCTTAGAAGGGGGGCCCAGGGGCACTGAAGCTTTCTTT	CASSLEGGPRGTEAFF
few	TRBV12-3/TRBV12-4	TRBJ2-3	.	TGTGCCAGCAGCCTCCCAGGTACAGATACGCAGTATTTT	CASSLPGTDTQYF
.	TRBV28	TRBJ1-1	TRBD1	TGTGCCAGCAGGCCCACAGGGGTGGGGAACACTGAAGCTTTCTTT	CASRPTGVGNTEAFF
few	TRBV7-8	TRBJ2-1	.	TGTGCCAGCAGCTCGGCCACGAGGAATGAGCAGTTCTTC	CASSSATRNEQFF
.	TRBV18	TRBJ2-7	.	TGTGCCAGCTCAGCCGCGGGGCCCCCCTCTGGCGAGCAGTACTTC	CASSAAGPPSGEQYF
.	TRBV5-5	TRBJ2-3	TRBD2	TGTGCCAGCAGCTTTCGGCGGGGGGAGGGAGATACGCAGTATTTT	CASSFRRGEGDTQYF
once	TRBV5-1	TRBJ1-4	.	TGCGCCAGCAGCTTGTTATTTTCTGAAAAACTGTTTTTT	CASSLLFSEKLFF
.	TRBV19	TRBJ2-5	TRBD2	TGTGCCAGTAGTACATCCCAGCGGGGGGCCGGGGAGACCCAGTACTTC	CASSTSQRGAGETQYF
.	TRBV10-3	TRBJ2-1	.	TGTGCCATCAGCGAAGCCTGGGGTTCCGAGCAGTTCTTC	CAISEAWGSEQFF
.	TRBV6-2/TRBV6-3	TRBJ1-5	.	TGTGCCAGCAGTCCACGGGTCGGTAATAGCAATCAGCCCCAGCATTTT	CASSPRVGNSNQPQHF
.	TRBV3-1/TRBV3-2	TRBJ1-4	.	TGTGCCAGCAGCCATACACAGATTCTAAATGAAAAACTGTTTTTT	CASSHTQILNEKLFF
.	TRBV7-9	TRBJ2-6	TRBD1	TGTGCCAGCAGCCCGACAGGGGGTACCCTCTCTGGGGCCAACGTCCTGACTTTC	CASSPTGGTLSGANVLTF
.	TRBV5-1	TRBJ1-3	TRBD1	TGCGCCAGTACACCCGGGACAGGGGCCGGAAACACCATATATTTT	CASTPGTGAGNTIYF
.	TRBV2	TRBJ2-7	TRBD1	TGTGCCAGCAGTACCGCGACAGGGGGTGTCTACGAGCAGTACTTC	CASSTATGGVYEQYF
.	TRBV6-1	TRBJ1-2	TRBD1	TGTGCCAGCAGTGAAGTTCCAGGGGGCGTCTATGGCTACACCTTC	CASSEVPGGVYGYTF
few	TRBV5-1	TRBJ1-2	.	TGCGCCAGCAGCTGGGAGGGATCTAACTATGGCTACACCTTC	CASSWEGSNYGYTF